This T cell receptor (beta chain) was identified during a study of T cell repertoires in cytomegalovirus infection. Study overall: Evidence of both CMV infection and a matching HLA type came from public TCR beta signatures.

Worth noting for this clonotype: Its antigen is still unknown.

MiXCR, run by TCRdb on the reads, gives a single entry per CDR3 protein. The table has approximately 56,000 distinct CDR3 sequences, 15% to 20% seen once. Germline V gives CDR1 SGHVS, CDR2 FNYEAQ. This CDR3 is 15 amino acids long. The V gene end was trimmed by 5 bases and the J gene end by 7 bases; junction bases not matched to a gene: 13. The J gene is TRBJ2-7, the V gene TRBV7-6; 8 positions agree with TRBD1. The sequencing here drew on CD8+ T cells from cultured PBMCs, taken from culture after CMV antigen stimulation. This TCR came from a human donor in good health (CMV status not recorded). Some clones in this sample may be carry-over from other donors' samples. The DNA of the CDR3 is TGTGCCAGCAGCGGGGGACAGGACAGACCGGGGGAGCAGTACTTC. Translation gives CASSGGQDRPGEQYF.